These T cell receptor beta chains were read from a single sample in a study of neurological immune-mediated disorders. TCRdb independently ran MiXCR on the 5' RACE reads; one entry per CDR3 protein. Among 69,000 or so distinct CDR3 sequences listed, 4.8% were seen once. Input material: PBMCs. The receptor set was obtained from a woman in her 70s with multiple sclerosis. Both conserved end residues are part of each CDR3. D genes are given only for firm matches. Clone size appears in some rows only: once, few, many, or a class for an expanded clone.

v_call	j_call	clone_size	d_call	cdr3_nt	cdr3_aa
TRBV4-2	TRBJ2-3	few	TRBD2	TGTGCCAGCAGCCAACCCCCGTCTAGCGGGAGGTGGGCAGATACGCAGTATTTT	CASSQPPSSGRWADTQYF
TRBV5-6	TRBJ1-5	.	.	TGTGCCAGCAGCACCCGGGGTTTTAGCAATCAGCCCCAGCATTTT	CASSTRGFSNQPQHF
TRBV5-1	TRBJ2-3	many	TRBD2	TGCGCCAGCAGCCCCTTAGCGGGAGGATTAGATACGCAGTATTTT	CASSPLAGGLDTQYF
TRBV6-5	TRBJ2-7	many	TRBD2	TGTGCCAGCAGGACTAGCGGGAGTTACGAGCAGTACTTC	CASRTSGSYEQYF
TRBV29-1	TRBJ1-6	many	.	TGCAGCGTTGAAGGCCAGGGAGGGGGACCCCTCCACTTT	CSVEGQGGGPLHF
TRBV6-5	TRBJ1-5	.	.	TGTGCCAGCAGCGCGGGATTTAATAGCAATCAGCCCCAGCATTTT	CASSAGFNSNQPQHF
TRBV5-5	TRBJ2-1	many	.	TGTGCCAGCAGAGCAGGGCCCGCATCATACAATGAGCAGTTCTTC	CASRAGPASYNEQFF
TRBV5-6	TRBJ2-6	many	TRBD1	TGTGCCAGCAGCTGGACAGGGGAAGCTGGGGCCAACGTCCTGACTTTC	CASSWTGEAGANVLTF
TRBV6-6	TRBJ1-1	.	.	TGTGCCAGCGGTACCGACAGGAACACTGAAGCTTTCTTT	CASGTDRNTEAFF
TRBV20-1	TRBJ2-7	many	.	TGCAGTGCCCGAGGGGGAACCTACGAGCAGTACTTC	CSARGGTYEQYF
TRBV20-1	TRBJ1-5	few	.	TGCAGTGCTAGAGAAGGGGGGAATCAGCCCCAGCATTTT	CSAREGGNQPQHF
TRBV5-1	TRBJ1-2	few	.	TGCGCCAGCAGCTTGGAGGCAGCAAATAACTATGGCTACACCTTC	CASSLEAANNYGYTF
TRBV7-8	TRBJ2-3	many	.	TGTGCCAGCAGCTTATTTGAGGCGAGGACGCAGTATTTT	CASSLFEARTQYF
TRBV29-1	TRBJ1-4	many	.	TGCAGCGTTGAAGATCGGCGGCGAGGTGAAAAACTGTTTTTT	CSVEDRRRGEKLFF
TRBV5-6	TRBJ1-6	many	.	TGTGCCAGCAGCCCCAACGAGGGCCATTACAATTCACCCCTCCACTTT	CASSPNEGHYNSPLHF